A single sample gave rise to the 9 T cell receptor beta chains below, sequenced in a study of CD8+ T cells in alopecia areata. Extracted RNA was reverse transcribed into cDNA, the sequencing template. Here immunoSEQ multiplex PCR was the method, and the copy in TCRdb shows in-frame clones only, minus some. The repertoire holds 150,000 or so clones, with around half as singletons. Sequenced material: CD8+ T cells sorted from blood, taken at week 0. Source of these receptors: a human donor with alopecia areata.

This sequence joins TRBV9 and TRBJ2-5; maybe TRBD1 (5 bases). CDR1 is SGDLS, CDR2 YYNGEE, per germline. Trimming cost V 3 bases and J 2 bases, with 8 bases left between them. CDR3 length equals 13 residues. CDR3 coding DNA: TGTGCCAGCAGCGGCGACAGTCAAGAGACCCAGTACTTC. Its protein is CASSGDSQETQYF.

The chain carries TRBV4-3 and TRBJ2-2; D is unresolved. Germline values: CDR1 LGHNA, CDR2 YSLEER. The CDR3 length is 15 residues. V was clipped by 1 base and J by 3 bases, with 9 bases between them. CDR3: CASSQVKGYTGELFF. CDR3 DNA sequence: TGCGCCAGCAGCCAAGTTAAAGGATACACCGGGGAGCTGTTTTTT.

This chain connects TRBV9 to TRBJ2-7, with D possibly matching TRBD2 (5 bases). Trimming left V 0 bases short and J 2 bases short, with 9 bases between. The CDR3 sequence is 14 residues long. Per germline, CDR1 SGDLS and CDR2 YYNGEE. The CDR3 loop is CASSVGSDTYEQYF. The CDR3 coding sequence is TGTGCCAGCAGCGTAGGTAGCGACACCTACGAGCAGTACTTC.

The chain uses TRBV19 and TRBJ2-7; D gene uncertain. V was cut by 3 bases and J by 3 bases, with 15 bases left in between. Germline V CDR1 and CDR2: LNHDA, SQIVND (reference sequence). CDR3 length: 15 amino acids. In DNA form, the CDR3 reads TGTGCCAGTAGTATCGGTTCGGAGCATATCTACGAGCAGTACTTC. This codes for CASSIGSEHIYEQYF.

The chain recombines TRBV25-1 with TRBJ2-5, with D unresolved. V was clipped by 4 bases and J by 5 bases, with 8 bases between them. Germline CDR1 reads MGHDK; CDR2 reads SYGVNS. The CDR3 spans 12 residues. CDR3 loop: CASSAGSETQYF. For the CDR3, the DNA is TGTGCCAGCAGTGCTGGGTCGGAGACCCAGTACTTC.

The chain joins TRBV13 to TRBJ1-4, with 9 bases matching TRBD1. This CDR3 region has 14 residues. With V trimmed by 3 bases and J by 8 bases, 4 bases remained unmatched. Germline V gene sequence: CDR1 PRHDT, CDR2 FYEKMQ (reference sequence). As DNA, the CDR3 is TGTGCCAGCAGCTTTCGACAGGGGGGAGAAAAACTGTTTTTT. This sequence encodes CASSFRQGGEKLFF.

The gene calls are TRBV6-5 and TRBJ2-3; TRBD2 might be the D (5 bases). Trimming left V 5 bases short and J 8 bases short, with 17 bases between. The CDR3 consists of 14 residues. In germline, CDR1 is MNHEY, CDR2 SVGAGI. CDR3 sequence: CASSHGESGGTQYF. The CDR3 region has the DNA TGTGCCAGCAGTCACGGGGAGTCTGGTGGTACGCAGTATTTT.

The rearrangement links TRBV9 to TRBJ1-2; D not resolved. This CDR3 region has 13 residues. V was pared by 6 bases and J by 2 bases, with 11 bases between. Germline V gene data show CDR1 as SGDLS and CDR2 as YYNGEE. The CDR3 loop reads CASTPDQNYGYTF. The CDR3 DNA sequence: TGTGCCAGCACCCCTGACCAAAACTATGGCTACACCTTC.

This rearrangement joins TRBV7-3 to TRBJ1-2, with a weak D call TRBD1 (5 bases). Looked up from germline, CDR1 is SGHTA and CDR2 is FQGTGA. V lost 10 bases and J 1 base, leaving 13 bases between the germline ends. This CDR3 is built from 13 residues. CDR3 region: CATRWGNNYGYTF. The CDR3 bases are TGTGCCACCAGGTGGGGGAATAACTATGGCTACACCTTC.